A single sample is the source of the 17 T cell receptor beta chains below, sequenced in a study of T cells in Graves' hyperthyroidism and ophthalmopathy. RNA transcripts provided the source from which TCR beta CDR3 regions were amplified. Researchers ran a first-round RT-PCR on the TCR CDR3 using the HTBI primer set. MiXCR was run by TCRdb on the multiplex PCR reads, yielding one entry per CDR3 protein. The sample holds approximately 300,000 distinct CDR3 sequences, roughly 17% seen once. Material: blood. All receptors derive from a man aged 30 to 45 with Graves' hyperthyroidism.

This clonotype was observed a few times. This chain connects TRBV25-1 to TRBJ2-1; D is uncertain. Trimming removed 2 bases from V and 8 bases from J, with 13 bases in between. The germline gives CDR1 MGHDK, CDR2 SYGVNS. The CDR3 length is 14 residues. The CDR3 DNA reads TGTGCCAGCAGTGAAGGGATTTGGTGGGATGAGCAGTTCTTC. It translates to CASSEGIWWDEQFF.

This clonotype was picked up many times. V and J are TRBV12-3 or TRBV12-4 and TRBJ1-6; the D is unclear. V was cut by 7 bases and J by 5 bases, with 12 bases left in between. The CDR3 has 14 amino acids. CDR3 protein: CASTPPGHNSPLHF. The DNA for the CDR3 is TGTGCCAGCACCCCACCCGGGCATAATTCACCCCTCCACTTT.

This clonotype has just a few counts. This chain connects TRBV4-1 to TRBJ2-1; maybe TRBD2 (6 bases). Germline V gives CDR1 MGHRA, CDR2 YSYEKL. The length of the CDR3 is 16 residues. Trimming shortened V by 0 bases and J by 10 bases, and 19 bases separated the two germline ends. CDR3 in DNA: TGCGCCAGCAGCCAAGATCGTACCGGAGGGCGGTCCGAGCAGTTCTTC. Encoded protein: CASSQDRTGGRSEQFF.

This clonotype was counted ten times or more. The chain has TRBV20-1 and TRBJ2-2; TRBD2 is a possible D gene (6 bases). This CDR3 is built from 15 residues. Per the germline V gene, CDR1 is DFQATT and CDR2 is SNEGSKA (reference sequence). Trimming removed 0 bases from V and 5 bases from J, with 13 bases in between. The CDR3: CSARDPGSGTGELFF. The CDR3 DNA follows: TGCAGTGCTAGAGATCCCGGGAGTGGGACCGGGGAGCTGTTTTTT.

This clonotype was recorded many times. The chain has TRBV18 and TRBJ1-1, with D perhaps matching TRBD1 (5 bases). Germline V gene data show CDR1 as KGHSH and CDR2 as LQKENI. The CDR3 totals 14 residues. Deletions cut 1 base from V and 5 bases from J, with 11 bases between. As DNA, the CDR3 is TGTGCCAGCTCACCACAGGGGAGAGGGACTGAAGCTTTCTTT. This sequence encodes CASSPQGRGTEAFF. The full variable domain, its missing parts supplied by reference TRBV18 and TRBJ1-1, is NAGVMQNPRHLVRRRGQEARLRCSPMKGHSHVYWYRQLPEEGLKFMVYLQKENIIDESGMPKERFSAEFPKEGPSILRIQQVVRGDSAAYFCASSPQGRGTEAFFGQGTRLTVV.

The V gene is TRBV28, the J gene TRBJ1-5; D possibly corresponds to TRBD1 (6 bases). CDR1 and CDR2 from the germline V gene are MDHEN and SYDVKM. V gave up 5 bases and J gave up 3 bases, with 17 bases separating them. CDR3 length equals 16 residues. DNA of the CDR3: TGTGCCAGCAGTGCACCCCGGGACATCAACAATCAGCCCCAGCATTTT. Translating gives CASSAPRDINNQPQHF.

This clonotype was detected ten times or more. The gene calls are TRBV19 and TRBJ1-1, with a tentative D call TRBD1 (6 bases). CDR1 LNHDA and CDR2 SQIVND come from the germline V gene (reference sequence). The CDR3 extends over 11 amino acids. The V gene lost 8 bases and the J gene lost 8 bases, with 12 bases spanning the gap. DNA for the CDR3: TGTGCCAGTGAGACAGGATACGAAGCTTTCTTT. It specifies CASETGYEAFF. The full variable domain, its missing parts supplied by reference TRBV19 and TRBJ1-1, is DGGITQSPKYLFRKEGQNVTLSCEQNLNHDAMYWYRQDPGQGLRLIYYSQIVNDFQKGDIAEGYSVSREKKESFPLTVTSAQKNPTAFYLCASETGYEAFFGQGTRLTVV.

This clonotype was seen ten or more times. The chain is built from TRBV4-2 and TRBJ2-5; TRBD2 aligns across 12 bases. V lost 0 bases to trimming and J lost 2 bases; unmatched junction nucleotides: 7. This CDR3 is 18 amino acids long. Germline-derived CDR1 and CDR2 are LGHNA and YNFKEQ. In DNA form, the CDR3 reads TGTGCCAGCAGCCAAGAGCTAGCGGGAGGGCCGCGGCAAGAGACCCAGTACTTC. It specifies CASSQELAGGPRQETQYF.

The genes are TRBV11-3 and TRBJ2-1, with TRBD2 matching over 9 bases. Germline lookup yields CDR1 SGHNT and CDR2 YENEEA. The CDR3 is 16 amino acids. Trimming took 1 base from V and 6 from J; bases not matched to a gene: 7. The CDR3 nucleotides are TGTGCCAGCAGCTTAGGTAGCGGGAGAGCTGGCAATGAGCAGTTCTTC. It yields the protein CASSLGSGRAGNEQFF.

This clonotype was seen a handful of times. The chain joins TRBV6-1 to TRBJ1-6; no clear D gene. Trimming took off 6 bases at V and 4 bases at J, with 7 bases between the two ends. CDR1 and CDR2 from the germline V gene are MNHNS and SASEGT. The CDR3 runs 13 residues. CDR3 nucleotides: TGTGCCAGCAGGGACGGTTATAATTCACCCCTCCACTTT. Encoded protein: CASRDGYNSPLHF.

This clonotype was recorded at least ten times. V gene TRBV28 combines with J gene TRBJ1-1; 8 bases line up with TRBD1. The junction had 11 bases not matched to a gene; V was cut back by 7 bases and J by 7 bases. Germline V gene lookup returns CDR1 MDHEN and CDR2 SYDVKM. The CDR3 is made up of 14 amino acids. The CDR3 sequence is CASILTGGYSEAFF. In nucleotides, the CDR3 is TGTGCCAGCATCCTAACAGGGGGATACAGTGAAGCTTTCTTT.

This clonotype showed up many times. The CDR3 spells CAWSVTAAFPDTQYF. The CDR3 DNA follows: TGTGCCTGGAGTGTCACGGCGGCTTTCCCAGATACGCAGTATTTT. This chain uses TRBV30 with TRBJ2-3; D remains ambiguous. The V end lost 0 bases, the J end lost 4 bases, and 14 bases lay between the germline ends. The CDR3 extends over 15 amino acids. Per the germline V gene, CDR1 is GTSNPN and CDR2 is SVGIG (reference sequence).

This clonotype was detected only a few times. The V gene is TRBV7-2, the J gene TRBJ2-7; no definite D call. V shed 2 bases and J shed 0 bases, with 5 bases lying between them. The length of the CDR3 is 13 residues. The germline gives CDR1 SGHTA, CDR2 FQGNSA. The CDR3 DNA is TGTGCCAGCAGCTTATTCAGCTCCTACGAGCAGTACTTC. This gives the protein CASSLFSSYEQYF.

The genes are TRBV5-1 and TRBJ2-3; D is tentatively TRBD1 or TRBD2 (5 bases each). Germline values: CDR1 SGHRS, CDR2 YFSETQ. V was shortened by 0 bases and J by 3 bases, with 14 bases between the two germline ends. The CDR3 extends over 16 amino acids. The CDR3 protein is CASSLAVGGGTDTQYF. The DNA of the CDR3 is TGCGCCAGCAGCTTGGCCGTTGGGGGTGGGACAGATACGCAGTATTTT.

In its sample, this clonotype was seen many times. The V gene is TRBV11-2, the J gene TRBJ2-3; the match to TRBD2 covers 10 bases. Trimming cost V 0 bases and J 4 bases; bases outside gene matches: 7. The V gene's germline CDR1 is SGHAT and CDR2 FQNNGV. The CDR3 runs to 17 residues. The CDR3, as DNA: TGTGCCAGCAGCTTAGATCCCTCTAGCGGGGGAGCAGATACGCAGTATTTT. As protein: CASSLDPSSGGADTQYF.

This clonotype was recorded a few times. This chain links TRBV11-2 with TRBJ2-1, with 11 positions matching TRBD2. The CDR3 is 15 residues long. CDR1 SGHAT and CDR2 FQNNGV come from the germline V gene. V lost 1 base to trimming and J lost 9 bases; unmatched junction nucleotides: 5. The CDR3 loop reads CASSLVLAGGGEQFF. The CDR3 coding sequence is TGTGCCAGCAGCTTAGTCCTAGCGGGAGGCGGTGAGCAGTTCTTC. The full variable domain, completed using reference TRBV11-2 and TRBJ2-1, is EAGVAQSPRYKIIEKRQSVAFWCNPISGHATLYWYQQILGQGPKLLIQFQNNGVVDDSQLPKDRFSAERLKGVDSTLKIQPAKLEDSAVYLCASSLVLAGGGEQFFGPGTRLTVL.

This clonotype appeared many times. This chain joins TRBV2 and TRBJ1-1, with a possible D match to TRBD1 (5 bases). The CDR3 is 11 residues long. Germline CDR1 is SNHLY and CDR2 is FYNNEI. The CDR3 loop reads CAATENTEAFF. The CDR3 nucleotides read TGTGCAGCGACAGAGAACACTGAAGCTTTCTTT.